Listed below are T cell receptor beta chains from one sample, sequenced in a study of T cells in Graves' hyperthyroidism and ophthalmopathy. One entry per CDR3 protein results from TCRdb running MiXCR on the multiplex PCR reads. Of 600,000 or so distinct CDR3 sequences listed, around 15% are singletons. The sequenced sample was blood. These receptor sequences come from a woman aged 25-40 years with Graves' hyperthyroidism. Each CDR3 is given with its conserved first and last residue. Clone size is given for some rows only: seen once, a few or many times, or a class if the clone is expanded.

j_call | cdr3_length | v_call | clone_size | cdr3_aa
TRBJ1-2 | 14 | TRBV3-1 | many | CASSLQGSNYGYTF
TRBJ2-5 | 13 | TRBV20-1 | . | CSPRRAEGETQYF
TRBJ1-2 | 16 | TRBV27 | many | CASSEKRDIPYYGYTF
TRBJ2-3 | 15 | TRBV7-3 | few | CASSLTSGVPDTQYF
TRBJ1-6 | 16 | TRBV4-3 | . | CASSQGGRTGWSPLHF
TRBJ1-5 | 13 | TRBV27 | . | CASSLYPDQPQHF
TRBJ1-1 | 14 | TRBV6-1 | many | CASRSGGANTEAFF
TRBJ1-1 | 15 | TRBV11-1 | . | CASSFDTGQGGEAFF
TRBJ2-3 | 15 | TRBV20-1 | few | CSARLGGSGTDTQYF
TRBJ2-7 | 13 | TRBV18 | many | CASSPEDSYEQYF
TRBJ2-1 | 16 | TRBV2 | many | CASSLELADAYNEQFF
TRBJ2-7 | 11 | TRBV20-1 | many | CSAKASNEQYF
TRBJ2-2 | 14 | TRBV12-3/TRBV12-4 | . | CASNNKRNTGELFF
TRBJ2-7 | 13 | TRBV7-9 | . | CASTSRGPYEQYF
TRBJ1-5 | 14 | TRBV19 | . | CASSSLGINQPQHF
TRBJ2-1 | 15 | TRBV6-1 | . | CASSRTSGRNNEQFF
TRBJ2-1 | 16 | TRBV20-1 | many | CSASSLSGSSYNEQFF
TRBJ2-1 | 18 | TRBV7-9 | many | CASSLQGSPTRSYNEQFF
TRBJ2-3 | 12 | TRBV29-1 | few | CSVRARTDTQYF
TRBJ1-4 | 21 | TRBV14 | few | CASSQSLWIPGQAATNEKLFF
TRBJ1-5 | 12 | TRBV20-1 | many | CSVKTGSQPQHF
TRBJ1-4 | 14 | TRBV2 | many | CASSQQDGDEKLFF
TRBJ2-7 | 15 | TRBV7-2 | few | CASTLMTGENYEQYF
TRBJ2-7 | 13 | TRBV20-1 | many | CRRSSGNSYEQYF
TRBJ2-7 | 13 | TRBV7-2 | many | CASTPRKDSQQYF
TRBJ2-5 | 14 | TRBV9 | . | CASSVAGERETQYF
TRBJ2-3 | 14 | TRBV2 | many | CASLSGTSTDTQYF
TRBJ2-7 | 13 | TRBV28 | . | CASRTTSSYEQYF
TRBJ2-1 | 13 | TRBV6-1 | . | CASQLDRGNEQFF
TRBJ1-6 | 16 | TRBV7-9 | few | CASSQGQWLDNSPLHF
TRBJ2-2 | 14 | TRBV11-1 | many | CASSFVRGPGELFF
TRBJ2-1 | 15 | TRBV19 | . | CASSIDPSAYNEQFF
TRBJ2-3 | 14 | TRBV25-1 | . | CASSDRTGADTQYF
TRBJ2-7 | 16 | TRBV7-2 | few | CASSSPKGRLLPEQYF
TRBJ1-4 | 15 | TRBV7-9 | few | CASSWRGATNEKLFF
TRBJ2-3 | 16 | TRBV7-8 | many | CASSLGAGRTTDTQYF
TRBJ2-1 | 16 | TRBV9 | few | CASNEHRDRGYNEQFF
TRBJ1-1 | 11 | TRBV6-2/TRBV6-3 | . | CASSSGAGAFF
TRBJ2-1 | 15 | TRBV9 | . | CASSPGVAGVNEQFF
TRBJ2-1 | 16 | TRBV7-2 | many | CASSLPPGTALDEQFF
TRBJ2-6 | 17 | TRBV6-2/TRBV6-3 | . | CASSQGQGATGANVLTF
TRBJ1-6 | 15 | TRBV9 | . | CASSVDGVGGSPLHF
TRBJ2-6 | 17 | TRBV4-2 | . | CASSQGTQVSGANVLTF
TRBJ2-7 | 14 | TRBV7-8 | many | CASSFFTGAYEQYF
TRBJ2-3 | 15 | TRBV27 | few | CASSFASGVPDTQYF
TRBJ2-1 | 21 | TRBV20-1 | few | CSARTLWTGDRLAGGYNEQFF
TRBJ1-2 | 15 | TRBV4-3 | . | CASSPGQGALGGYTF
TRBJ1-1 | 13 | TRBV6-1 | . | CASSVNGRTEAFF
TRBJ1-5 | 13 | TRBV5-1 | few | CASSLSDDQPQHF
TRBJ2-7 | 14 | TRBV27 | many | CASSLSGITYEQYF
TRBJ2-5 | 20 | TRBV13 | . | CASSLGWPSSGPPNEETQYF
TRBJ2-5 | 14 | TRBV15 | . | CATSRDGGGGTQYF
TRBJ2-7 | 15 | TRBV6-1 | many | CASSSRGTSGLQEYF
TRBJ2-1 | 15 | TRBV5-1 | few | CASSLEGTLYNEQFF
TRBJ2-1 | 15 | TRBV11-2 | many | CASSLTSGTYNEQFF